These T cell receptor beta chains were read from a single sample in a study of OX40 agonist ivuxolimab in advanced cancers. Here immunoSEQ multiplex PCR was the method, and the copy in TCRdb shows in-frame clones only, minus some. The repertoire holds tens of thousands of clones, with around 89% as singletons. The sequencing here drew on CD4+ or CD8+ T cells sorted from blood, taken in a trial of the OX40 agonist ivuxolimab. Every receptor here comes from an adult with an advanced solid tumor such as melanoma, head and neck, liver or kidney cancer. CDR3s leave out the opening cysteine and the closing phenylalanine or tryptophan.

cdr3_aa: ASPILAGGAISSTDTQY; j_call: TRBJ2-3; v_call: TRBV21-1
cdr3_aa: ASSPPLGDTQY; j_call: TRBJ2-3; v_call: TRBV5-1
cdr3_aa: ASSISNQPQH; j_call: TRBJ1-5; v_call: TRBV28
cdr3_aa: ASSYPLGGGYNEQF; j_call: TRBJ2-1; v_call: TRBV6-6
cdr3_aa: ASSPQGRVWNEQF; j_call: TRBJ2-1; v_call: TRBV7-6
cdr3_aa: ASRTTGFTYEQY; j_call: TRBJ2-7; v_call: TRBV28
cdr3_aa: ASRGGMNTEAF; j_call: TRBJ1-1; v_call: TRBV28
cdr3_aa: ASRGTSGSTGELF; j_call: TRBJ2-2; v_call: TRBV2
cdr3_aa: ASSSLAGGQETQY; j_call: TRBJ2-5; v_call: TRBV14
cdr3_aa: ASSPPYGTGDGYT; j_call: TRBJ1-2; v_call: TRBV2
cdr3_aa: SAARGATGELF; j_call: TRBJ2-2; v_call: TRBV29-1
cdr3_aa: ASSLASSGSTDTQY; j_call: TRBJ2-3; v_call: TRBV7-9
cdr3_aa: ASSPGTSGEQETQY; j_call: TRBJ2-5; v_call: TRBV11-2
cdr3_aa: ASMTGAVPGYT; j_call: TRBJ1-2; v_call: TRBV28
cdr3_aa: ASSVGQGSAQAF; j_call: TRBJ1-1; v_call: TRBV19
cdr3_aa: ASSLGQGARGYT; j_call: TRBJ1-2; v_call: TRBV27
cdr3_aa: ASSLQMGYYT; j_call: TRBJ1-2; v_call: TRBV9
cdr3_aa: ASSLVGSGSRQETQY; j_call: TRBJ2-5; v_call: TRBV5-1
cdr3_aa: ASSQKGITREKLF; j_call: TRBJ1-4; v_call: TRBV23-1
cdr3_aa: ASSLGRETQY; j_call: TRBJ2-5; v_call: TRBV7-6
cdr3_aa: ASSFELNTEAF; j_call: TRBJ1-1; v_call: TRBV6-4
cdr3_aa: ASGPSRASTEAF; j_call: TRBJ1-1; v_call: TRBV6-1
cdr3_aa: ASSVVDGGEQY; j_call: TRBJ2-7; v_call: TRBV9
cdr3_aa: ASSLARGGPGDTEAF; j_call: TRBJ1-1; v_call: TRBV7-9
cdr3_aa: ASSLGGRGQRNEQF; j_call: TRBJ2-1; v_call: TRBV28
cdr3_aa: ASSEGISTDTQY; j_call: TRBJ2-3; v_call: TRBV9
cdr3_aa: ASSPDRAHTEAF; j_call: TRBJ1-1; v_call: TRBV18
cdr3_aa: ASSPRTSGPYEQY; j_call: TRBJ2-7; v_call: TRBV2
cdr3_aa: ASLQGLSTDTQY; j_call: TRBJ2-3; v_call: TRBV2
cdr3_aa: AITATGSYEQY; j_call: TRBJ2-7; v_call: TRBV10-3
cdr3_aa: ASSPLQGPGEQY; j_call: TRBJ2-7; v_call: TRBV6-1
cdr3_aa: ASRVWVDSPLH; j_call: TRBJ1-6; v_call: TRBV2
cdr3_aa: AWSQDRERTEAF; j_call: TRBJ1-1; v_call: TRBV30
cdr3_aa: ASSLTGRTEAF; j_call: TRBJ1-1; v_call: TRBV28
cdr3_aa: AWSVPQSYGYT; j_call: TRBJ1-2; v_call: TRBV30
cdr3_aa: ASSSPGTGNTEAF; j_call: TRBJ1-1; v_call: TRBV28
cdr3_aa: ASSRPGQGLGYEQY; j_call: TRBJ2-7; v_call: TRBV28
cdr3_aa: ASIEGSTDTQY; j_call: TRBJ2-3; v_call: TRBV28
cdr3_aa: ASSQPTGISYNEQF; j_call: TRBJ2-1; v_call: TRBV7-9
cdr3_aa: ASSPGLAGEQTQY; j_call: TRBJ2-5; v_call: TRBV6-1
cdr3_aa: ASRLGGLSYNEQF; j_call: TRBJ2-1; v_call: TRBV11-2
cdr3_aa: ASSPQAHSGNTIY; j_call: TRBJ1-3; v_call: TRBV18
cdr3_aa: ASSLQISGANVLT; j_call: TRBJ2-6; v_call: TRBV5-6
cdr3_aa: ASNSGQANYGYT; j_call: TRBJ1-2; v_call: TRBV19